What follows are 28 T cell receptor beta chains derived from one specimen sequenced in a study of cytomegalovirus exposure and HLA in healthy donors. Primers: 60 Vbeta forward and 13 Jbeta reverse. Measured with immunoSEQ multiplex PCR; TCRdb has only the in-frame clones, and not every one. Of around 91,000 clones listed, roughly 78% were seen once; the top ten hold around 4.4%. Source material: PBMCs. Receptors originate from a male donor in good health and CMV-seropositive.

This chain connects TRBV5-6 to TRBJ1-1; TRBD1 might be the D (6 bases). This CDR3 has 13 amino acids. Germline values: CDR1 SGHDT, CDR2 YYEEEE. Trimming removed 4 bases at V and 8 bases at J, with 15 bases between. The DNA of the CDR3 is TGTGCCAGCAGCCCGGGGGGCAGGGTAGAAGCTTTCTTT. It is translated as CASSPGGRVEAFF.

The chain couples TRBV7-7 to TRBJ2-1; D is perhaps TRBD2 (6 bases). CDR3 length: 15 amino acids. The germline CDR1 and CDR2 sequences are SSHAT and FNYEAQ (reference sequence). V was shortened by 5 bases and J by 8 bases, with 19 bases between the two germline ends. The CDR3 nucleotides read TGTGCCAGCAGCCAGAACTGGGGCCGGGACTATGAGCAGTTCTTC. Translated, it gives CASSQNWGRDYEQFF.

The DNA of the CDR3 is TGTGCCAGCTCACCACGGCCAGAAAATGAAAAACTGTTTTTT. Protein sequence: CASSPRPENEKLFF. This chain links TRBV18 with TRBJ1-4; D not resolved. The V gene lost 1 base and the J gene lost 5 bases, with 8 bases spanning the gap. Germline CDR1 reads KGHSH; CDR2 reads LQKENI. The CDR3 loop spans 14 amino acids.

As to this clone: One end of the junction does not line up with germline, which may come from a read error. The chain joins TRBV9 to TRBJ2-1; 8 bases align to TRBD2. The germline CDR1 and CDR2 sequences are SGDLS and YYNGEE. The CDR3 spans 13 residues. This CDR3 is CASSPRRGDGRVF. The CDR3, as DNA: TGTGCCAGCAGCCCAAGGCGGGGGGATGGGAGGGTCTTC.

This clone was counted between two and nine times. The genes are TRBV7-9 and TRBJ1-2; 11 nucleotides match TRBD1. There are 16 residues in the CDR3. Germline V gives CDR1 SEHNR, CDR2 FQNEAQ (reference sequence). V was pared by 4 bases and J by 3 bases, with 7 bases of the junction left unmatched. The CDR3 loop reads CASSSNTGQGDYGYTF. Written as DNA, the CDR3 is TGTGCCAGCAGCTCAAATACGGGACAGGGGGACTATGGCTACACCTTC.

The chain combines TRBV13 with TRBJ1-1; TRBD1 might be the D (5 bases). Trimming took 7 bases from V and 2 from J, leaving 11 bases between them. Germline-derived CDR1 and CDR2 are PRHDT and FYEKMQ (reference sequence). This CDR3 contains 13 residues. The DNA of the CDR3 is TGTGCCAGCACGGGGGGAGCCAACACTGAAGCTTTCTTT. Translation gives CASTGGANTEAFF.

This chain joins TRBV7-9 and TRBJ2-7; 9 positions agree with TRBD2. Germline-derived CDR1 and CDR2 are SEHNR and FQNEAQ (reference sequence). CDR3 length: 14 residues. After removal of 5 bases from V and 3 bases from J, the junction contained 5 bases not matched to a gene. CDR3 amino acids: CASSPRLADYEQYF. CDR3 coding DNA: TGTGCCAGCAGCCCCAGACTAGCGGACTACGAGCAGTACTTC.

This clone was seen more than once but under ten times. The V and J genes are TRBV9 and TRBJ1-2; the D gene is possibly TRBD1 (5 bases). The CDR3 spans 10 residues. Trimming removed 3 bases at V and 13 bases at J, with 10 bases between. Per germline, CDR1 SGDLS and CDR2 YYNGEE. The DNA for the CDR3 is TGTGCCAGCAGCGCCAAGGGGCGCACCTTC. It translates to CASSAKGRTF.

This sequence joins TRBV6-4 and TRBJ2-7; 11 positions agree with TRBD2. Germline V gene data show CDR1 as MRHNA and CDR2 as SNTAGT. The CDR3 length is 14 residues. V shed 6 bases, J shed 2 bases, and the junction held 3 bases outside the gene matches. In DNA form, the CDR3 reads TGTGCCAGCAGCCGACTAGCGGGACCCTACGAGCAGTACTTC. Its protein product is CASSRLAGPYEQYF.

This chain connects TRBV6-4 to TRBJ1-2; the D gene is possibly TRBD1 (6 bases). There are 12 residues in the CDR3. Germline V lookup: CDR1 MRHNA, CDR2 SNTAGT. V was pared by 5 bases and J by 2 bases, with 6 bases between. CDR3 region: CASSRGNYGYTF. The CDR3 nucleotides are TGTGCCAGCAGTAGGGGGAACTATGGCTACACCTTC.

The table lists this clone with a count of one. DNA for the CDR3: TGTGCCAGTAGCCCCGGGACAGGGAGCCCTAACTATGGCTACACCTTC. As protein: CASSPGTGSPNYGYTF. The chain employs TRBV19 and TRBJ1-2; TRBD1 matches 9 bases. V shed 6 bases, J shed 0 bases, and the junction held 8 bases outside the gene matches. Per germline, CDR1 LNHDA and CDR2 SQIVND (reference sequence). The CDR3 length is 16 residues.

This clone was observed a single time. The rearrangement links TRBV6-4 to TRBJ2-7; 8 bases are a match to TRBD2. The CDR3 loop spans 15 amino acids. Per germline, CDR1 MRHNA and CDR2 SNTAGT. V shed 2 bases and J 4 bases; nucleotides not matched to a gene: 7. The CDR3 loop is CASSDSPAGVYEQYF. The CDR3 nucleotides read TGTGCCAGCAGTGACAGTCCAGCGGGAGTGTACGAGCAGTACTTC.

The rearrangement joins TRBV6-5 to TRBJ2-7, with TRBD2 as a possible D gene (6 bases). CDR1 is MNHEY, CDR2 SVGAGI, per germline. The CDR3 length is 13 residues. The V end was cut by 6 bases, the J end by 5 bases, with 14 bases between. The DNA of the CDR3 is TGTGCCAGCAGAACCCGAAGGAGGGACGAGCAGTACTTC. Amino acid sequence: CASRTRRRDEQYF.

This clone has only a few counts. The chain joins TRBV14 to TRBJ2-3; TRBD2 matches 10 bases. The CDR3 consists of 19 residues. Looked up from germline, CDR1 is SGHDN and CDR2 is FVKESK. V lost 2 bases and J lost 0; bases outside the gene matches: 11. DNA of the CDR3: TGTGCCAGCAGCCAATACGACCTTAGAGCGGGGGGGAGCACAGATACGCAGTATTTT. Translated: CASSQYDLRAGGSTDTQYF.

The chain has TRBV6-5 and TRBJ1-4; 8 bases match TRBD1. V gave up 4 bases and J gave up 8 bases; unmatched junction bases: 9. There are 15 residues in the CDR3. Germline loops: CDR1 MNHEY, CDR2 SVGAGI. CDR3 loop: CASSSDRGIREKLFF. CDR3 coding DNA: TGTGCCAGCAGTTCCGACAGGGGTATACGAGAAAAACTGTTTTTT.

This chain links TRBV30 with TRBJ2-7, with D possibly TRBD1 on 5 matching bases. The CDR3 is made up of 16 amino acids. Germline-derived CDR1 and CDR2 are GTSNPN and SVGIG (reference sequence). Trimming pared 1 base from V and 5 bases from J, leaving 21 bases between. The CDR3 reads CAWSGSGATVVHEQYF. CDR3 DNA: TGTGCCTGGAGTGGGTCTGGCGCGACAGTTGTCCACGAGCAGTACTTC. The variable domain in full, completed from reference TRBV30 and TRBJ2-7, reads SQTIHQWPATLVQPVGSPLSLECTVEGTSNPNLYWYRQAAGRGLQLLFYSVGIGQISSEVPQNLSASRPQDRQFILSSKKLLLSDSGFYLCAWSGSGATVVHEQYFGPGTRLTVT.

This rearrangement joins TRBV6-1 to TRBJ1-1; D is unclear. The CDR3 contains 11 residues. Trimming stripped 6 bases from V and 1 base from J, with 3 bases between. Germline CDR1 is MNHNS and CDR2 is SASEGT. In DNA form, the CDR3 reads TGTGCCAGCAGACAGAACACTGAAGCTTTCTTT. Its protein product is CASRQNTEAFF.

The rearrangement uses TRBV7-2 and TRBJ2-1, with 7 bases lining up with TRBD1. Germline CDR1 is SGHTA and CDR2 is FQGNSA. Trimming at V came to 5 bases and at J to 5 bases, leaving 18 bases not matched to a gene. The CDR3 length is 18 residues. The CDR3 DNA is TGTGCCAGCAGCCCAGTATTGGGTCGGCTGACAGGGAACAATGAGCAGTTCTTC. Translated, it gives CASSPVLGRLTGNNEQFF.

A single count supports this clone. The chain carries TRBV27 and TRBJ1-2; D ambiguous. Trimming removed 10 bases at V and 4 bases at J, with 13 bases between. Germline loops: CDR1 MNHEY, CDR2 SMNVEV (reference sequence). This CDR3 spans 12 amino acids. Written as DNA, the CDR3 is TGTGCCACCCGAACCACACGCTATGGCTACACCTTC. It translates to CATRTTRYGYTF.

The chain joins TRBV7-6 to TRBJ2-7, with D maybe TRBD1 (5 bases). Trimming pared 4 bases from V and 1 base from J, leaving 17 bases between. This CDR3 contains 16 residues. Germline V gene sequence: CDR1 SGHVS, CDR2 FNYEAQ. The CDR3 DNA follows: TGTGCCAGCAGCTCCGGCGTGGCAGGGAAATCCTACGAGCAGTACTTC. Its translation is CASSSGVAGKSYEQYF.

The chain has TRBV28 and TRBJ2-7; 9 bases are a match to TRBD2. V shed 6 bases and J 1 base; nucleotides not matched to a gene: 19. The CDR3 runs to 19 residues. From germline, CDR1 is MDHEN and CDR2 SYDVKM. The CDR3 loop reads CASRPSVVIAGAASYEQYF. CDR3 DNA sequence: TGTGCCAGCAGACCCTCAGTTGTAATAGCGGGGGCCGCGTCCTACGAGCAGTACTTC. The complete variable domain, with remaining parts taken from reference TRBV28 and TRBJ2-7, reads DVKVTQSSRYLVKRTGEKVFLECVQDMDHENMFWYRQDPGLGLRLIYFSYDVKMKEKGDIPEGYSVSREKKERFSLILESASTNQTSMYLCASRPSVVIAGAASYEQYFGPGTRLTVT.

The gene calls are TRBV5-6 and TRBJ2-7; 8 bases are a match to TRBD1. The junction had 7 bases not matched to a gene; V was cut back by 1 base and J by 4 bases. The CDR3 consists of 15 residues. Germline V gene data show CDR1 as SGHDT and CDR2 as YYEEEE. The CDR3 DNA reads TGTGCCAGCAGCTTGAGGCAGGGGGCGCGGTACGAGCAGTACTTC. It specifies CASSLRQGARYEQYF. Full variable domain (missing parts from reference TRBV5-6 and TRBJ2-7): DAGVTQSPTHLIKTRGQQVTLRCSPKSGHDTVSWYQQALGQGPQFIFQYYEEEERQRGNFPDRFSGHQFPNYSSELNVNALLLGDSALYLCASSLRQGARYEQYFGPGTRLTVT.

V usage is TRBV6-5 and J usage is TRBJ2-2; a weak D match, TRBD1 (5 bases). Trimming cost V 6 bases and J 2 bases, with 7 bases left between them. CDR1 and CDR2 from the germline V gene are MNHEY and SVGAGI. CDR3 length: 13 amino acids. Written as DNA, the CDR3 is TGTGCCAGCAGGACAGACAACACCGGGGAGCTGTTTTTT. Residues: CASRTDNTGELFF.

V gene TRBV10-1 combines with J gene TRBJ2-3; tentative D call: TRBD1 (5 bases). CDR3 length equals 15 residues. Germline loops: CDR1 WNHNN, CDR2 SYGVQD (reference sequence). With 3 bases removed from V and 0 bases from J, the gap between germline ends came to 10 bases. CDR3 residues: CASSDDRPSTDTQYF. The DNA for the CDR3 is TGCGCCAGCAGTGATGACAGACCTAGCACAGATACGCAGTATTTT.

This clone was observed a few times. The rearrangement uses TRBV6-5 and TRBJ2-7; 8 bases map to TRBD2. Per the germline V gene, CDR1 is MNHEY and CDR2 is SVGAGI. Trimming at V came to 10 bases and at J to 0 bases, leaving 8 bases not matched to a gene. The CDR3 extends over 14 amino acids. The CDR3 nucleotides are TGTGCCACCAAGCGGGGGTCGAACTCCTACGAGCAGTACTTC. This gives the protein CATKRGSNSYEQYF.

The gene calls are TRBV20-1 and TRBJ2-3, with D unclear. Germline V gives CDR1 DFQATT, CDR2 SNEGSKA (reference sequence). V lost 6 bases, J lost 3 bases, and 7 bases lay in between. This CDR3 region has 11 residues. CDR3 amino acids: CSAPRTDTQYF. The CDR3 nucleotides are TGCAGTGCGCCTAGGACAGATACGCAGTATTTT.

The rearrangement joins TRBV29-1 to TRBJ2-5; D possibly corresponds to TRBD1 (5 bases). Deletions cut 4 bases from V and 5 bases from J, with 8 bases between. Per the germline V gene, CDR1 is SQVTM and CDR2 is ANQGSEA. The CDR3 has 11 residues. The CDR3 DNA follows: TGCAGCGTTGTGTCAGGGGAGACCCAGTACTTC. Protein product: CSVVSGETQYF. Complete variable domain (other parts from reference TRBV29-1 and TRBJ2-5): SAVISQKPSRDICQRGTSLTIQCQVDSQVTMMFWYRQQPGQSLTLIATANQGSEATYESGFVIDKFPISRPNLTFSTLTVSNMSPEDSSIYLCSVVSGETQYFGPGTRLLVL.

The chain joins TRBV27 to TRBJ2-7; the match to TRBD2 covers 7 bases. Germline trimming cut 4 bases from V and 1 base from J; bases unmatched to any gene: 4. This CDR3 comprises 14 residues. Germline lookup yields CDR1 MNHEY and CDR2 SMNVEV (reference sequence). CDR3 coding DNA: TGTGCCAGCAGTTCTAGCGGTATTTCCTACGAGCAGTACTTC. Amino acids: CASSSSGISYEQYF.